This T cell receptor beta chain comes out of a study of vaccination and CD4 T cells after COVID-19. In the case of this clonotype: The antigen is not known.

Once obtained from cultured CD4+ T cells, the DNA was sequenced using the Oncomine TCR Beta short-read assay. TCRdb reprocessed the PCR reads via MiXCR and lists one record per CDR3 protein. The table lists roughly 12,000 distinct CDR3 sequences, 60% to 80% of them singletons, with about 7.5% in the top ten. Trimming took 5 bases from V and 4 from J, leaving 11 bases between them. Germline assignment: CDR1 SNHLY and CDR2 FYNNEI. The CDR3 loop spans 13 amino acids. The treatment: roughly 10-day PBMC culture with coronavirus spike peptide pools or control peptides (ViraFEST assay). The chain employs TRBV2 and TRBJ1-2; TRBD1 is a possible D gene (5 bases). The clonotype was recovered from a human donor who received a COVID-19 vaccine. The sequencing used CD4+ T cells from blood, cultured in vitro, collected after SARS-CoV-2 vaccination. The CDR3 reads CASSYDSLYGYTF. The CDR3 DNA sequence: TGTGCCAGCAGTTACGACAGCCTCTATGGCTACACCTTC.